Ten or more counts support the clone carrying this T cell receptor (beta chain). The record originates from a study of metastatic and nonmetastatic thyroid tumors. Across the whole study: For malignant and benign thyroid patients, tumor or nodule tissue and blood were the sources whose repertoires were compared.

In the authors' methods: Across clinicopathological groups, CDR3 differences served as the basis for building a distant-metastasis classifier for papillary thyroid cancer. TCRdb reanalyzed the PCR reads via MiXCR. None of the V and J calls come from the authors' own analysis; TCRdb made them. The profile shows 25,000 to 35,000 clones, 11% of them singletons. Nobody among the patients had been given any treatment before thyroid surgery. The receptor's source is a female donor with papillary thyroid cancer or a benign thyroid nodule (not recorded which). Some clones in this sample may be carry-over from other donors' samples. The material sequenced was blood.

The CDR3 region is CASSNRDRGPYEQYF. The CDR3 DNA follows: TGTGCCAGCAGTAACCGGGACAGGGGGCCGTACGAGCAGTACTTC. J is TRBJ2-7 and V is TRBV28, with 12 bases matching TRBD1. V trimming: 5 bases; J trimming: 4 bases; junction bases outside the gene matches: 6. Per the germline V gene, CDR1 is MDHEN and CDR2 is SYDVKM. This CDR3 comprises 15 residues.